Following are 12 T cell receptor beta chains from one sample sequenced in a study of T cells after yellow fever vaccination. Each CDR3 protein is one row after TCRdb ran MiXCR on the 5' RACE reads. The sample has about 630,000 distinct CDR3 sequences, over 9% seen once. The specimen comprised PBMCs, sampled on the day of the yellow fever booster vaccination. Every receptor here comes from a man younger than 40 who received the YFV17D yellow fever vaccine.

This clonotype was seen many times. The V gene is TRBV12-3 or TRBV12-4, the J gene TRBJ2-7; no definite D call. This CDR3 comprises 13 residues. V shed 8 bases and J shed 5 bases, with 16 bases lying between them. CDR3 DNA: TGTGCCAGCCGCCCCTCGGTGTCAGACGAGCAGTACTTC. Its translation: CASRPSVSDEQYF.

At least ten counts were recorded for this clonotype. The chain uses TRBV10-3 and TRBJ2-3; 7 bases line up with TRBD2. The CDR3 consists of 16 residues. Looked up from germline, CDR1 is ENHRY and CDR2 is SYGVKD. V lost 0 bases and J lost 4; bases outside the gene matches: 7. DNA of the CDR3: TGTGCCATCAGTGAGTCCCAGGGAGGGCCCTCAGATACGCAGTATTTT. Translation: CAISESQGGPSDTQYF.

This clonotype occurred a few times. The J gene is TRBJ2-3, the V gene TRBV7-2, with 7 bases matching TRBD2. Germline V gives CDR1 SGHTA, CDR2 FQGNSA. The CDR3 length is 16 residues. The V and J ends lost 1 base and 2 bases, in that order; junction bases with no gene match: 6. The DNA of the CDR3 is TGTGCCAGCAGCTTAGTGAGGGGAGGGGCCACAGATACGCAGTATTTT. Translating it yields CASSLVRGGATDTQYF.

The chain employs TRBV6-2 or TRBV6-3 and TRBJ2-6, with 14 bases identical to TRBD2. CDR3 size: 20 residues. The J segment lost 3 bases and the V segment lost 10 bases, leaving 17 bases of the junction unmatched. Looked up from germline, CDR1 is MNHEY and CDR2 is SVGEGT. The CDR3 nucleotides read TGTGCCACCCCTACGGCACCTCCGGGACTAGCGGGAGTTGGGGCCAACGTCCTGACTTTC. Translation: CATPTAPPGLAGVGANVLTF.

The V gene is TRBV5-1, the J gene TRBJ2-1; 9 nucleotides align to TRBD2. Germline values: CDR1 SGHRS, CDR2 YFSETQ. The V and J ends lost 0 bases and 12 bases, in that order; junction bases with no gene match: 10. The CDR3 runs to 15 residues. DNA of the CDR3: TGCGCCAGCAGCTTGGGGGGACTAGCAACACAGGGGCAGTTCTTC. Its translation is CASSLGGLATQGQFF.

The chain carries TRBV3-1 and TRBJ2-2; D uncertain. The CDR3 spans 15 residues. With 11 bases removed from V and 0 bases from J, the gap between germline ends came to 16 bases. The germline gives CDR1 LGHDT, CDR2 YNNKEL (reference sequence). CDR3 loop: CACTPRPANTGELFF. In DNA, the CDR3 is TGTGCCTGCACCCCACGACCTGCGAACACCGGGGAGCTGTTTTTT.

The rearrangement links TRBV4-3 to TRBJ2-7; 12 bases line up with TRBD2. V was pared by 3 bases and J by 3 bases, with 3 bases of the junction left unmatched. The CDR3 loop spans 15 amino acids. CDR1 and CDR2 from the germline V gene are LGHNA and YSLEER. The chain's CDR3 is CASSQGLAGIYEQYF. In DNA form, the CDR3 reads TGCGCCAGCAGCCAGGGACTAGCGGGTATCTACGAGCAGTACTTC.

The genes are TRBV4-3 and TRBJ2-3; TRBD2 is a possible D gene (5 bases). CDR1 LGHNA and CDR2 YSLEER come from the germline V gene. The CDR3 loop spans 16 amino acids. Trimming took off 0 bases at V and 0 bases at J, with 10 bases between the two ends. The CDR3 nucleotides read TGCGCCAGCAGCCAAGATGGTCCGGGGAGCACAGATACGCAGTATTTT. Protein product: CASSQDGPGSTDTQYF.

A few counts support this clonotype. The chain links TRBV7-9 to TRBJ1-4; D not resolved. Germline V lookup: CDR1 SEHNR, CDR2 FQNEAQ (reference sequence). The CDR3 sequence is 15 residues long. V was shortened by 1 base and J by 7 bases, with 13 bases between the two germline ends. The CDR3 protein is CASSLERSPTEKLFF. In nucleotides, the CDR3 is TGTGCCAGCAGCTTAGAGCGGAGCCCTACTGAAAAACTGTTTTTT.

The J gene is TRBJ2-3, the V gene TRBV7-8, with 10 bases that match TRBD2. V was clipped by 1 base and J by 2 bases; unmatched bases: 3. CDR3 length: 16 amino acids. Germline V CDR1 and CDR2: SGHVS, FQNEAQ. The CDR3 DNA is TGTGCCAGCAGCTTAGTTCTAGCGGGAGTCACAGATACGCAGTATTTT. It is translated as CASSLVLAGVTDTQYF.

The rearrangement uses TRBV27 and TRBJ1-4; D might be TRBD1 (5 bases). V gave up 5 bases and J gave up 4 bases, with 14 bases separating them. Per germline, CDR1 MNHEY and CDR2 SMNVEV (reference sequence). The CDR3 spans 15 residues. This chain's CDR3 is CASSQGTLGNEKLFF. As DNA, the CDR3 is TGTGCCAGCAGTCAAGGGACCCTGGGTAATGAAAAACTGTTTTTT.

Ten or more counts support this clonotype. The V gene is TRBV18, the J gene TRBJ1-1, with D maybe TRBD1 (5 bases). CDR1 and CDR2 (germline): KGHSH, LQKENI. This CDR3 spans 15 amino acids. V lost 0 bases to trimming and J lost 5 bases, with 13 bases between them. This CDR3 reads CASSPPGGVQTEAFF. The CDR3 DNA follows: TGTGCCAGCTCACCACCGGGAGGGGTCCAAACTGAAGCTTTCTTT.